This TCR beta chain was recorded in a study of blood T cell repertoires in COVID-19. Study context: The study drew acute and convalescent COVID-19 samples from the United States, Italy and Spain. From T cells, B-cell-depleted T cells, or PBMCs came the material, which was cDNA or gDNA.

In the authors' workflow: Amplification with reference gene primers provided the estimates of nucleated cell counts. Assay: immunoSEQ multiplex PCR; the TCRdb copy retains only in-frame clones and omits some. From that table come the V and J calls and clone size; the DNA was used to work out D and trimming. The sample has approximately 330,000 clones, roughly 89% seen once. A Seattle source enrolled patients during active infection and followed them longitudinally. J was trimmed by 1 base and V by 1 base; bases with no gene match: 4. The germline CDR1 and CDR2 sequences are SEHNR and FQNEAQ (reference sequence). The CDR3 extends over 16 amino acids.

The chain couples TRBV7-9 to TRBJ1-1, with 9 bases lining up with TRBD1. The clonotype originates from a man aged 30-40 years with COVID-19, enrolled during active disease. The sample was peripheral blood. The CDR3 is CASSLVTGGGNTEAFF. The CDR3 DNA sequence: TGTGCCAGCAGCTTAGTGACAGGGGGAGGGAACACTGAAGCTTTCTTT.